This T cell receptor beta chain was captured by sequencing in a study of vaccination effects on CD4 cells after COVID-19. Before sequencing, viral peptide pools were used by the ViraFEST assay to expand antigen-specific CD4+ T cells. Having been cultured for around ten days, the cells underwent CD4+ T cell isolation. Having tested negative for nucleocapsid antibodies, the vaccine recipients showed no prior SARS-CoV-2 infection. Both day 3 and day 7 saw half the medium replaced with IL-2 medium. Repertoires were generated with immunoSEQ multiplex PCR, while TCRdb's copy carries only in-frame clones and drops some. The sample contains more than 30,000 clones, over 65% of which appear only once. Worth noting for this clone: Its specificity is unknown.

The CDR3 is 14 residues long. Trimming took 2 bases from V and 2 from J, leaving 9 bases between them. Germline loops: CDR1 KGHSH, CDR2 LQKENI. Broader study findings: Marked clonal contraction of infection- and vaccine-induced clones was seen late after vaccination.

The chain is built from TRBV18 and TRBJ1-2; possibly TRBD1 for D (5 bases). This sequence was found in a human donor who received a COVID-19 vaccine. The source material was CD4+ T cells from PBMCs cultured with HCoV-OC43 spike peptides, sampled before COVID-19 vaccination. As to subset: HCoV-OC43 spike overlapping peptide pool stimulation. The CDR3: CASSPSGGNYGYTF. CDR3 DNA sequence: TGTGCCAGCTCACCAAGCGGGGGGAACTATGGCTACACCTTC.